The sequence of this T cell receptor (beta chain) was determined in a study of T cell responses to AZD1222 COVID-19 vaccine. V lost 3 bases to trimming and J lost 8 bases; unmatched junction nucleotides: 8. Per germline, CDR1 SQVTM and CDR2 ANQGSEA. There are 14 residues in the CDR3. The data were produced by immunoSEQ multiplex PCR, yet TCRdb's version contains in-frame clones alone and is incomplete. This table holds 95,000 to 150,000 clones, around nine tenths found once. Regarding the study as a whole: Nearly half of unique spike-specific TCRs reportedly avoided B.1.351 and B.1.1.7 mutated regions.

Comments on this clone: Its cognate antigen is unknown.

The chain links TRBV29-1 to TRBJ1-2; 11 bases align to TRBD1. This specimen was peripheral blood, taken on day 0 of AZD1222 vaccination. This clonotype originated in an adult in good health. CDR3 sequence (DNA): TGCAGCGTTGATGAGGACAGGGGGCGTCGGGGCTACACCTTC. Amino acid sequence: CSVDEDRGRRGYTF.